The clone carrying this TCR beta chain is a singleton in its sample. Unstimulated Tregs (CD4+CD25+CD127-) and CD4+CD25- non-Tregs were sorted from PBMCs. Measured with immunoSEQ multiplex PCR; TCRdb has only the in-frame clones, and not every one. Here the sample spans about 240,000 clones, around 81% being singletons. The sample is drawn from a study of Tregs in tolerant kidney transplant recipients. The TCR sequence derives from a human donor in good health. Sequencing was carried out using CD4+ T cells from blood.

The CDR3 nucleotides are TGTGCCAGCAGTGAAGCATTCGGGACGTTTGGAAACACCATATATTTT. The encoded protein is CASSEAFGTFGNTIYF. The rearrangement links TRBV2 to TRBJ1-3; D is possibly TRBD1 (5 bases). Per the germline V gene, CDR1 is SNHLY and CDR2 is FYNNEI. The CDR3 contains 16 residues. V lost 0 bases and J 3 bases, leaving 12 bases between the germline ends.